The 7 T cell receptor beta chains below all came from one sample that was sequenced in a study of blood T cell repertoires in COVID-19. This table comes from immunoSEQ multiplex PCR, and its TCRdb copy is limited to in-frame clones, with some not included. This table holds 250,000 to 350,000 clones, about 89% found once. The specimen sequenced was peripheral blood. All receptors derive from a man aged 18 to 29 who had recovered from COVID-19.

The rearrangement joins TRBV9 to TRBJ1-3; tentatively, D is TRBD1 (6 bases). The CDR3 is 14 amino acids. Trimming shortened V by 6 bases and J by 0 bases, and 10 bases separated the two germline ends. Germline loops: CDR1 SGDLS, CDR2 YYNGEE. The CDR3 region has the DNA TGTGCCAGCAATCAGGGGAGCTCTGGAAACACCATATATTTT. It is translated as CASNQGSSGNTIYF.

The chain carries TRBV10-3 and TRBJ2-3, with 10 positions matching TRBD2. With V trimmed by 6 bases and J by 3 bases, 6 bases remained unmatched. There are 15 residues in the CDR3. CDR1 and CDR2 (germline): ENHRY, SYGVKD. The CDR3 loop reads CAISFSGGLTDTQYF. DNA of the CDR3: TGTGCCATCAGCTTTAGCGGGGGGTTAACAGATACGCAGTATTTT.

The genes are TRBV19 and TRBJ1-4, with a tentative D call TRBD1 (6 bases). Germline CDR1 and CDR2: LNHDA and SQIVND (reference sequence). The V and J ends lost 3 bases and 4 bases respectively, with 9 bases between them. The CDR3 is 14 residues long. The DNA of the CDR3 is TGTGCCAGTAGTATCCCAGGGGTTAATGAAAAACTGTTTTTT. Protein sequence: CASSIPGVNEKLFF.

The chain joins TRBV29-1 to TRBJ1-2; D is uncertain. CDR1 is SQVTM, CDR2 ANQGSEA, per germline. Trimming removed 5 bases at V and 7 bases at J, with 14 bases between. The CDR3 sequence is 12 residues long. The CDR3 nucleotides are TGCAGCGTTATTCCCCTAGACGGTGGCTACACCTTC. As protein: CSVIPLDGGYTF.

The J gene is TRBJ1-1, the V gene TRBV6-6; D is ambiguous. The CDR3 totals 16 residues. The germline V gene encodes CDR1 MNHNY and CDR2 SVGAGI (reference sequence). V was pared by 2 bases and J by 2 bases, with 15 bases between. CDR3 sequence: CASSYRPSDGNTEAFF. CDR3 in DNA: TGTGCCAGCAGTTACAGACCAAGCGACGGAAACACTGAAGCTTTCTTT.

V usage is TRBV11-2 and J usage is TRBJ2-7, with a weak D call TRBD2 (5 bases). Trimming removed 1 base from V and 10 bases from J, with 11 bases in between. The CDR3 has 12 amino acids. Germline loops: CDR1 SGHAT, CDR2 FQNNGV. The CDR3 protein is CASSLGIGDQYF. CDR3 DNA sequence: TGTGCCAGCAGCTTAGGGATCGGGGATCAGTACTTC.

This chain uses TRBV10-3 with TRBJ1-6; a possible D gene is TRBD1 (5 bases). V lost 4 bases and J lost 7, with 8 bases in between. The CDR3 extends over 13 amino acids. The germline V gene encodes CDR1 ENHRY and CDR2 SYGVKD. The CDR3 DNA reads TGTGCCATCAGTGGCGGGGCCAATTCACCCCTCCACTTT. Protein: CAISGGANSPLHF.